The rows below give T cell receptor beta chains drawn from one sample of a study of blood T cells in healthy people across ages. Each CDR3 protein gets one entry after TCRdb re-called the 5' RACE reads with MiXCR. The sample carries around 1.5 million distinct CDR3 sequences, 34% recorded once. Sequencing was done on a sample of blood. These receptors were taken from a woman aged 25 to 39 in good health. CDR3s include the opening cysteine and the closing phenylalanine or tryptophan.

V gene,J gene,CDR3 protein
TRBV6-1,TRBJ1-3,CASSEGTLGNTIYF
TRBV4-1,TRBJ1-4,CASSPSNEKLFF
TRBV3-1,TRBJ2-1,CASSPSGGAGYNEQFF
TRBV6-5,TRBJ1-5,CASSEQGLGQPQHF
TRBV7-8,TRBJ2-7,CASSLGRDVREQYF
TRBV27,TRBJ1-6,CASSSRQNNSPLHF
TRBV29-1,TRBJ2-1,CSPGGGNEQFF
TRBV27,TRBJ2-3,CASSPLVGIRTDTQYF
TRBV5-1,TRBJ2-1,CASSLEGQGDNEQFF
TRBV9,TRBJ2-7,CASSPKVVGEQYF
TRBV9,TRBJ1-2,CASGTSGSGYTF
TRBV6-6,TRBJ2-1,CASSYSLDPREDPNNEQFF
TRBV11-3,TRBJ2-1,CASSFRGRGGSYNEQFF
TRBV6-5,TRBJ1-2,CASSYSPSVHRGQDNYGYTF
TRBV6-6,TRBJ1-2,CASIPGANYGYTF
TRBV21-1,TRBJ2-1,CAGSQHGLIDEQFF
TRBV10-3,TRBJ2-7,CAISESTGSYEQYF